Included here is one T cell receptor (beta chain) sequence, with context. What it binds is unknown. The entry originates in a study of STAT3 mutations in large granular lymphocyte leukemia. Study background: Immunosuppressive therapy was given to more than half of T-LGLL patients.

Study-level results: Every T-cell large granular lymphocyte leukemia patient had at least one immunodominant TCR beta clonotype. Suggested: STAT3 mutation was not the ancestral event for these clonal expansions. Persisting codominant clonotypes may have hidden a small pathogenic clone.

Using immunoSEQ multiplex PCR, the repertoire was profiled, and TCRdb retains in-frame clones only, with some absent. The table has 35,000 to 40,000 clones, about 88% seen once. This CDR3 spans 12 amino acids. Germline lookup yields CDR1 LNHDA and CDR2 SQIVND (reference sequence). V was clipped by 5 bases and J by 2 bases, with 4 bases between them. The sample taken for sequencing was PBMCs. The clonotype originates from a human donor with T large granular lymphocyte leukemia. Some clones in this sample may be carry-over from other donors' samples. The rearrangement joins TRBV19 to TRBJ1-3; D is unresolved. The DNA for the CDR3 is TGTGCCAGTAGTCTTGCTGGAAACACCATATATTTT. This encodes CASSLAGNTIYF.